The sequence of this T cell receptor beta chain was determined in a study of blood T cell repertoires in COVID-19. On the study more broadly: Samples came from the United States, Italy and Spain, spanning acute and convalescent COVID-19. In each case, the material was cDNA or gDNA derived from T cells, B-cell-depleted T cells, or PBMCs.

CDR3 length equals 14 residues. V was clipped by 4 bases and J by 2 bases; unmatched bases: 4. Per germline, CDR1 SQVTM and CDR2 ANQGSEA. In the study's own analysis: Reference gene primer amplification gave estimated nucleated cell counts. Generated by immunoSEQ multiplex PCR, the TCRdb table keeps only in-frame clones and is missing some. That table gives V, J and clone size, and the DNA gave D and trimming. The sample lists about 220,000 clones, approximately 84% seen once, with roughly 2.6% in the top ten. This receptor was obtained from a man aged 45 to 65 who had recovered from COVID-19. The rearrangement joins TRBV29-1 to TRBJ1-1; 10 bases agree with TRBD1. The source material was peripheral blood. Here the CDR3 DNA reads TGCAGCGTTGCCCGGGACAGGGGTAACACTGAAGCTTTCTTT. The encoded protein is CSVARDRGNTEAFF.